These 26 T cell receptor beta chains were all obtained from the same sample, sequenced in a study of neurological immune-mediated disorders. Each CDR3 protein is one row after TCRdb ran MiXCR on the 5' RACE reads. The sample contains tens of thousands of distinct CDR3 sequences, around 9.6% of which appear only once. Sample time point: longitudinal time-point 1 (baseline). Material: PBMCs. These receptors all stem from a man in his thirties or forties in good health.

In its sample, this clonotype was seen a few times. CDR3 coding DNA: TGTGCCAGCAGGTTCGGCCCCCTTGACACTGAAGCTTTCTTT. Translated, it gives CASRFGPLDTEAFF. The V gene is TRBV7-3, the J gene TRBJ1-1; D uncertain. The CDR3 is made up of 14 amino acids. Germline V CDR1 and CDR2: SGHTA, FQGTGA. The V end lost 6 bases, the J end lost 3 bases, and 14 bases lay between the germline ends.

This chain connects TRBV6-1 to TRBJ2-2; D unresolved. Germline assignment: CDR1 MNHNS and CDR2 SASEGT. CDR3 size: 13 residues. Trimming cost V 6 bases and J 0 bases, with 5 bases left between them. Written as DNA, the CDR3 is TGTGCCAGCAGGACAACGAACACCGGGGAGCTGTTTTTT. Translating it yields CASRTTNTGELFF.

The chain carries TRBV20-1 and TRBJ2-7; D is uncertain. Trimming shortened V by 4 bases and J by 0 bases, and 13 bases separated the two germline ends. Per the germline V gene, CDR1 is DFQATT and CDR2 is SNEGSKA (reference sequence). This CDR3 contains 14 residues. The CDR3: CSATLAVSSYEQYF. The CDR3 DNA reads as TGCAGTGCTACGCTGGCAGTCAGCTCCTACGAGCAGTACTTC.

The V and J genes are TRBV20-1 and TRBJ2-5; TRBD1 aligns across 9 bases. V lost 0 bases and J lost 5; bases outside the gene matches: 7. Germline loops: CDR1 DFQATT, CDR2 SNEGSKA (reference sequence). This CDR3 spans 15 amino acids. As DNA, the CDR3 is TGCAGTGCTAGAGATGAGAGGACAGGGGCTGAGACCCAGTACTTC. Protein: CSARDERTGAETQYF.

This clonotype has a count of ten or more. The rearrangement joins TRBV20-1 to TRBJ1-5; D perhaps matches TRBD1 (5 bases). CDR1 and CDR2 from the germline V gene are DFQATT and SNEGSKA (reference sequence). The CDR3 sequence is 11 residues long. With 4 bases removed from V and 11 bases from J, the gap between germline ends came to 12 bases. The CDR3 nucleotides are TGCAGTGCTATTCGGGACGGGGCCCAGCATTTT. Translated, it gives CSAIRDGAQHF.

This clonotype came up many times. This chain joins TRBV10-2 and TRBJ1-6; D is undetermined. Per germline, CDR1 WSHSY and CDR2 SAAADI. This CDR3 is built from 13 residues. V was shortened by 10 bases and J by 8 bases, with 15 bases between the two germline ends. For the CDR3, the DNA is TGCGCCATTAGAAGGAGTATGGATTCACCCCTCCACTTT. Amino acid sequence: CAIRRSMDSPLHF.

This clonotype was found many times. The chain is built from TRBV7-8 and TRBJ2-5; TRBD1 agrees at 7 bases. Germline trimming cut 1 base from V and 2 bases from J; bases unmatched to any gene: 7. This CDR3 has 16 amino acids. Per the germline V gene, CDR1 is SGHVS and CDR2 is FQNEAQ. CDR3 amino acids: CASSLDRDSNQETQYF. The CDR3 DNA sequence: TGTGCCAGCAGCTTAGATCGGGACAGCAATCAAGAGACCCAGTACTTC.

The table lists this clonotype with many counts. The V and J genes are TRBV12-3 or TRBV12-4 and TRBJ2-4, with D tentatively TRBD2 (5 bases). V was pared by 6 bases and J by 1 base, with 13 bases between. CDR3 length: 15 residues. DNA of the CDR3: TGTGCCAGCAGCTCGAGCGGATGGGCCAAAAACATTCAGTACTTC. Protein product: CASSSSGWAKNIQYF.

This clonotype was observed at least ten times. The chain recombines TRBV12-3 or TRBV12-4 with TRBJ2-7, with D possibly matching TRBD1 (5 bases). The V end was cut by 5 bases, the J end by 0 bases, with 11 bases between. The CDR3 extends over 14 amino acids. The CDR3 here is CASSPRTFSYEQYF. The CDR3 nucleotides read TGTGCCAGCAGTCCTCGGACATTCTCCTACGAGCAGTACTTC.

This clonotype was counted many times. The chain has TRBV20-1 and TRBJ2-5; D is possibly TRBD2 (5 bases). This CDR3 spans 13 amino acids. The V end lost 1 base, the J end lost 5 bases, and 11 bases lay between the germline ends. Germline values: CDR1 DFQATT, CDR2 SNEGSKA (reference sequence). This CDR3 is CSARGRERETQYF. Here the CDR3 DNA reads TGCAGTGCTAGAGGTCGCGAGCGGGAGACCCAGTACTTC.

This clonotype was seen at least ten times. The genes are TRBV5-1 and TRBJ2-7; D not certain. Per the germline V gene, CDR1 is SGHRS and CDR2 is YFSETQ. The CDR3 loop spans 15 amino acids. The ends were cut back, 0 bases at V and 6 bases at J, with 16 bases in the middle. CDR3 nucleotide sequence: TGCGCCAGCAGCTTGGTTGGGGTAATGCTTCGCGAGCAGTACTTC. The encoded protein is CASSLVGVMLREQYF.

The J gene is TRBJ2-1, the V gene TRBV27, with no clear D. V shed 4 bases and J shed 2 bases, with 12 bases lying between them. This CDR3 region has 15 residues. Germline assignment: CDR1 MNHEY and CDR2 SMNVEV (reference sequence). The CDR3 here is CASSSTYGPYNEQFF. The CDR3 nucleotides are TGTGCCAGCAGTTCCACCTATGGCCCCTACAATGAGCAGTTCTTC.

This clonotype appeared many times. V gene TRBV7-6 combines with J gene TRBJ2-2, with 7 bases fitting TRBD2. Germline loops: CDR1 SGHVS, CDR2 FNYEAQ. The CDR3 is 16 residues long. The ends lost 1 base at V and 0 bases at J; junction bases unmatched: 2. In DNA, the CDR3 is TGTGCCAGCAGCTTAGGCCTAGCGGCGAACACCGGGGAGCTGTTTTTT. As protein: CASSLGLAANTGELFF.

This clonotype occurred many times. The chain joins TRBV7-9 to TRBJ2-7, with 7 positions matching TRBD2. With 2 bases clipped from V and 0 bases from J, the junction kept 1 base outside the gene matches. Germline V gene data show CDR1 as SEHNR and CDR2 as FQNEAQ (reference sequence). The CDR3 is 14 residues long. CDR3 sequence: CASSLSGNSYEQYF. CDR3 DNA: TGTGCCAGCAGCTTAAGCGGGAACTCCTACGAGCAGTACTTC.

Concerning this clonotype itself: This may come from a read error, since a much larger clone is one base off. The chain employs TRBV20-1 and TRBJ2-5, with a weak D call TRBD2 (5 bases). The germline V and J ends were trimmed by 3 bases and 3 bases, with 23 bases remaining between them. Germline CDR1 is DFQATT and CDR2 is SNEGSKA (reference sequence). The CDR3 has 17 amino acids. CDR3 region: CSASIPVGSESEETQYF. In DNA form, the CDR3 reads TGCAGTGCTAGTATCCCCGTCGGTAGCGAGAGTGAAGAGACCCAGTACTTC.

This clonotype was found many times. This sequence joins TRBV20-1 and TRBJ1-1, with D perhaps TRBD1 (5 bases). Germline-derived CDR1 and CDR2 are DFQATT and SNEGSKA (reference sequence). The CDR3 totals 11 residues. V lost 0 bases to trimming and J lost 8 bases, with 7 bases between them. CDR3 DNA: TGCAGTGCTAGAGATCGGGGCGAAGCTTTCTTT. Protein product: CSARDRGEAFF.

This clonotype is termed medium-sized. V gene TRBV15 combines with J gene TRBJ1-4; maybe TRBD1 (5 bases). The V gene's germline CDR1 is LNHNV and CDR2 YYDKDF (reference sequence). This CDR3 is built from 14 residues. The germline V and J ends were trimmed by 6 bases and 5 bases, with 13 bases remaining between them. The CDR3 nucleotides are TGTGCCACCAGAGAAGCTCAGGGCAATGAAAAACTGTTTTTT. Translated: CATREAQGNEKLFF. Variable domain in full (rest from reference TRBV15 and TRBJ1-4): DAMVIQNPRYQVTQFGKPVTLSCSQTLNHNVMYWYQQKSSQAPKLLFHYYDKDFNNEADTPDNFQSRRPNTSFCFLDIRSPGLGDTAMYLCATREAQGNEKLFFGSGTQLSVL.

This clonotype has a count of ten or more. V is TRBV20-1 and J is TRBJ1-6, with a weak D call TRBD1 (5 bases). The CDR3 has 14 amino acids. V was clipped by 0 bases and J by 10 bases, with 13 bases between them. The germline gives CDR1 DFQATT, CDR2 SNEGSKA (reference sequence). The CDR3 region is CSARETGRGSPLHF. CDR3 in DNA: TGCAGTGCTAGAGAGACCGGAAGGGGATCACCCCTCCACTTT.

This clonotype came up many times. The rearrangement joins TRBV27 to TRBJ2-3; tentatively, D is TRBD1 (5 bases). The V end lost 5 bases, the J end lost 3 bases, and 12 bases lay between the germline ends. This CDR3 spans 14 amino acids. CDR1 and CDR2 from the germline V gene are MNHEY and SMNVEV (reference sequence). CDR3 coding DNA: TGTGCCAGCAGTCTTACAGGATTGACAGATACGCAGTATTTT. Translated, it gives CASSLTGLTDTQYF.

Only a few counts were recorded for this clonotype. The CDR3 region is CATEDRGGTDTQYF. The CDR3 region has the DNA TGTGCCACCGAAGACAGGGGGGGCACAGATACGCAGTATTTT. J is TRBJ2-3 and V is TRBV24-1; 9 positions agree with TRBD1. CDR1 and CDR2 from the germline V gene are KGHDR and SFDVKD. This CDR3 has 14 residues. Unmatched junction bases numbered 4, after V lost 9 bases and J lost 1 base.

The chain joins TRBV20-1 to TRBJ1-5; D perhaps matches TRBD1 (5 bases). The germline gives CDR1 DFQATT, CDR2 SNEGSKA (reference sequence). Between the trimmed V and J ends, which lost 4 bases and 3 bases, there was a span of 13 bases. The CDR3 contains 14 residues. The CDR3 bases are TGCAGTGCTACCCCAGCAGGGCCCAATCAGCCCCAGCATTTT. It encodes CSATPAGPNQPQHF.

This clonotype was observed many times. CDR3 loop: CATSDPDRDPSGANVLTF. CDR3 in DNA: TGTGCCACCAGTGACCCGGACAGGGACCCCTCTGGGGCCAACGTCCTGACTTTC. The gene calls are TRBV24-1 and TRBJ2-6, with 8 positions matching TRBD1. The V segment lost 4 bases and the J segment 0 bases; nucleotides outside the gene matches: 7. The CDR3 consists of 18 residues. Germline V lookup: CDR1 KGHDR, CDR2 SFDVKD.

This clonotype has at least ten counts. V and J are TRBV20-1 and TRBJ1-1, with TRBD1 matching over 7 bases. This CDR3 is 14 amino acids long. V shed 3 bases, J shed 3 bases, and the junction held 7 bases outside the gene matches. The germline V gene has CDR1 DFQATT and CDR2 SNEGSKA (reference sequence). CDR3 sequence: CSASQQGFDTEAFF. The CDR3 nucleotides are TGCAGTGCTAGTCAACAGGGGTTCGACACTGAAGCTTTCTTT.

This clonotype was seen a few times. The chain joins TRBV20-1 to TRBJ2-1; D gene ambiguous. Per germline, CDR1 DFQATT and CDR2 SNEGSKA (reference sequence). V was clipped by 7 bases and J by 6 bases, with 13 bases between them. The CDR3 contains 12 residues. This CDR3 reads CSVASSGNEQFF. CDR3 nucleotides: TGCAGTGTGGCTTCGTCGGGCAATGAGCAGTTCTTC.

This clonotype was detected ten times or more. The rearrangement uses TRBV5-1 and TRBJ1-5, with D unclear. Germline CDR1 and CDR2: SGHRS and YFSETQ. This CDR3 comprises 13 residues. The V gene lost 1 base and the J gene lost 6 bases, with 8 bases spanning the gap. CDR3 residues: CASSLWGSQPQHF. CDR3 DNA: TGCGCCAGCAGCTTGTGGGGTAGTCAGCCCCAGCATTTT.

This clonotype was seen a few times. CDR3 nucleotides: TGTGCCAGCAGCCCGACCGGGACAGGGACCACCGGGGAGCTGTTTTTT. Translated: CASSPTGTGTTGELFF. This sequence joins TRBV12-3 or TRBV12-4 and TRBJ2-2, with TRBD1 matching 9 bases. This CDR3 has 16 amino acids. The V and J ends lost 6 bases and 4 bases, in that order; junction bases with no gene match: 9.